Listed here is a single TCR beta chain. Its target is unknown. The sample originates from a study of OX40 agonist ivuxolimab in advanced cancers. Study conclusions and caveats: In a subset of nonresponders, normalized T-cell clonal expansion was also low. CD8+ T cells showed, on average, more clonal expansion than CD4+ cells.

Libraries were prepared by immunoSEQ multiplex PCR; TCRdb keeps only in-frame clonotypes and omits some of them. The table lists over 60,000 clones, about nine tenths of them singletons. The CDR3 sequence is 14 residues long. Trimming removed 5 bases from V and 8 bases from J; junction bases left unmatched: 6. Per the germline V gene, CDR1 is LNHNV and CDR2 is YYDKDF (reference sequence). Sample: CD4+ or CD8+ T cells sorted from blood, taken in a trial of the OX40 agonist ivuxolimab. The receptor was derived from an adult with an advanced solid tumor such as melanoma, head and neck, liver or kidney cancer. The J gene is TRBJ1-4, the V gene TRBV15; TRBD1 matches at 9 bases. The chain's CDR3 is CATSWTGAGEKLFF. In nucleotides, the CDR3 is TGTGCCACCAGCTGGACAGGGGCAGGGGAAAAACTGTTTTTT.